The 14 T cell receptor beta chains below come from one sample, sequenced in a study of PD-1 blockade in mismatch repair-deficient tumors (dated by TCRdb to 2016 to 2017). Library prep was done by the immunoSEQ multiplex PCR assay. TCRdb re-hosts the immuneACCESS table, in-frame sequences only. Its copies lack some clones; in the studies checked, an unresolved V gene accounts for under half of them, and the cause for the rest is not known. Present in this sample are tens of thousands of clones, approximately 88% of which were seen just once. The top ten constitute 14% of the sample. Sequences were derived from peripheral blood, sampled 52 weeks after starting pembrolizumab. Source of these receptors: an adult with mismatch repair-deficient cancer.

The V and J genes are TRBV6-5 and TRBJ2-1, with a tentative D call TRBD2 (5 bases). Germline V gene data show CDR1 as MNHEY and CDR2 as SVGAGI. This CDR3 has 15 residues. V lost 4 bases to trimming and J lost 0 bases, with 10 bases between them. DNA of the CDR3: TGTGCCAGCAGTTCCGCGGGTGCCTCCTACAATGAGCAGTTCTTC. Its protein is CASSSAGASYNEQFF.

The chain joins TRBV13 to TRBJ2-5, with TRBD1 matching 10 bases. Trimming took 6 bases from V and 7 from J; bases not matched to a gene: 14. The CDR3 has 16 amino acids. The germline V gene has CDR1 PRHDT and CDR2 FYEKMQ (reference sequence). In DNA, the CDR3 is TGTGCCAGCAGTTCCCAGAAGACGGGACAGGGGATGACCCAGTACTTC. It specifies CASSSQKTGQGMTQYF.

The rearrangement uses TRBV4-3 and TRBJ2-7; no clear D gene. The ends were cut back, 1 base at V and 3 bases at J, with 10 bases in the middle. Looked up from germline, CDR1 is LGHNA and CDR2 is YSLEER. This CDR3 has 14 residues. CDR3 in amino acids: CASSQAKGYYEQYF. In nucleotides, the CDR3 is TGCGCCAGCAGCCAAGCCAAGGGATACTACGAGCAGTACTTC.

The sample holds one count of this clone. This chain joins TRBV27 and TRBJ1-2; D unclear. Per germline, CDR1 MNHEY and CDR2 SMNVEV (reference sequence). The V end lost 6 bases, the J end lost 3 bases, and 11 bases lay between the germline ends. This CDR3 comprises 13 residues. The CDR3 sequence: CASRGLGYYGYTF. For the CDR3, the DNA is TGTGCCAGCAGGGGCCTGGGCTACTATGGCTACACCTTC.

The table lists this clone with a count of one. This chain connects TRBV5-5 to TRBJ2-7; D possibly uses TRBD1 or TRBD2 (5 bases each). V lost 0 bases and J lost 5, with 12 bases in between. The CDR3 is 14 residues long. Germline CDR1 SGHKS, CDR2 YYEKEE (reference sequence). The CDR3 coding sequence is TGTGCCAGCAGCTTGGCGGGGCCTGTGGACGAGCAGTACTTC. Its protein is CASSLAGPVDEQYF.

The gene calls are TRBV27 and TRBJ1-5; D unclear. The CDR3 covers 13 residues. Germline V gene lookup returns CDR1 MNHEY and CDR2 SMNVEV (reference sequence). The V end lost 4 bases, the J end lost 7 bases, and 11 bases lay between the germline ends. The CDR3 is CASSSLGPQPQHF. The DNA of the CDR3 is TGTGCCAGCAGTTCCTTAGGGCCCCAGCCCCAGCATTTT.

V usage is TRBV11-2 and J usage is TRBJ2-2, with TRBD1 matching over 9 bases. Germline V gene data show CDR1 as SGHAT and CDR2 as FQNNGV. The trim removed 3 bases at V and 4 bases at J, leaving 9 bases unmatched. This CDR3 has 17 amino acids. CDR3 sequence reads: CASSFHSGTGPTGELFF. CDR3 sequence (DNA): TGTGCCAGCAGCTTTCACTCCGGGACAGGGCCCACCGGGGAGCTGTTTTTT.

The rearrangement links TRBV5-1 to TRBJ2-1, with TRBD2 matching over 7 bases. The germline CDR1 and CDR2 sequences are SGHRS and YFSETQ. The CDR3 contains 16 residues. J lost 1 base, V lost 3 bases, and 7 bases had no gene match. CDR3: CASSSSTGGSYNEQFF. The CDR3, as DNA: TGCGCCAGCAGCTCTTCAACGGGAGGTTCCTACAATGAGCAGTTCTTC.

The chain combines TRBV5-1 with TRBJ2-5; TRBD2 agrees at 7 bases. The CDR3 is 15 residues long. V gave up 4 bases and J gave up 5 bases; unmatched junction bases: 11. Germline V gene lookup returns CDR1 SGHRS and CDR2 YFSETQ. Here the CDR3 DNA reads TGCGCCAGCAGCACCGGGACTAAAAGGAGGGAGACCCAGTACTTC. This gives the protein CASSTGTKRRETQYF.

The V gene is TRBV7-8, the J gene TRBJ2-1; no reliable D call. The CDR3 is 15 residues long. The germline gives CDR1 SGHVS, CDR2 FQNEAQ. Deletions cut 5 bases from V and 2 bases from J, with 13 bases between. The CDR3 protein is CASSNFEVTYNEQFF. In DNA, the CDR3 is TGTGCCAGCAGCAACTTCGAGGTGACCTACAATGAGCAGTTCTTC.

The chain uses TRBV5-4 and TRBJ2-7, with unresolved D. The CDR3 totals 13 residues. Germline assignment: CDR1 SGHNT and CDR2 YYREEE (reference sequence). Trimming cost V 5 bases and J 4 bases, with 13 bases left between them. As DNA, the CDR3 is TGTGCCAGCAGTTCACCCGACCAATACGAGCAGTACTTC. It is translated as CASSSPDQYEQYF.

This clone showed up just once. The chain is built from TRBV30 and TRBJ2-1; 8 nucleotides agree with TRBD1. The CDR3 covers 16 residues. V shed 1 base, J shed 3 bases, and the junction held 8 bases outside the gene matches. Germline CDR1 GTSNPN, CDR2 SVGIG (reference sequence). The CDR3 DNA sequence: TGTGCCTGGAGTGCCAGAGGACAGGGAAACTACAATGAGCAGTTCTTC. Its protein is CAWSARGQGNYNEQFF.

The V gene is TRBV10-3, the J gene TRBJ1-2; 9 positions match TRBD1. Germline-derived CDR1 and CDR2 are ENHRY and SYGVKD. This CDR3 has 13 residues. Germline trimming cut 4 bases from V and 6 bases from J; bases unmatched to any gene: 3. The CDR3 sequence: CAISGDREHGYTF. The CDR3 nucleotides are TGTGCCATCAGTGGGGACAGGGAGCATGGCTACACCTTC.

This chain uses TRBV7-2 with TRBJ2-1, with D possibly TRBD2 on 6 matching bases. The CDR3 is 14 amino acids. From germline, CDR1 is SGHTA and CDR2 FQGNSA. V was cut by 5 bases and J by 5 bases, with 13 bases left in between. CDR3 sequence (DNA): TGTGCCAGCAGCCCGATGACTAGAAACAATGAGCAGTTCTTC. The encoded protein is CASSPMTRNNEQFF.